The TCR beta chain under discussion was sequenced for a study of blood T cell repertoires in COVID-19. Overall study context: Spain, Italy and the United States supplied samples that represented acute and convalescent COVID-19. The cDNA or gDNA used as material had been derived from T cells, B-cell-depleted T cells, or PBMCs.

V was pared by 1 base and J by 9 bases, with 9 bases between. The CDR3 totals 12 residues. Germline V gene data show CDR1 as SGHNT and CDR2 as YYREEE (reference sequence). Study processing details: Reference gene primer amplification gave estimated nucleated cell counts. The data were produced by immunoSEQ multiplex PCR, yet TCRdb's version contains in-frame clones alone and is incomplete. D and trimming were read from the DNA, whereas the V and J calls and clone size are those reported in that table. The data contain around 35,000 clones, 85% to 90% of them singletons. The sequence was collected from a man aged 70 or older with acute or convalescent COVID-19. J is TRBJ2-3 and V is TRBV5-4; D uncertain. Source material: peripheral blood. CDR3: CASSLPRYTQYF. The DNA for the CDR3 is TGTGCCAGCAGCTTGCCGCGTTACACGCAGTATTTT.